What follows are 21 T cell receptor beta chains derived from one specimen sequenced in a study of OX40 agonist ivuxolimab in advanced cancers. The protocol was immunoSEQ multiplex PCR, while the TCRdb copy is restricted to in-frame clones and leaves out a portion. Here the sample spans 50,000 to 75,000 clones, about 90% being singletons. Sequencing was performed on CD4+ or CD8+ T cells sorted from blood, taken in a trial of the OX40 agonist ivuxolimab. Source of these receptors: an adult with an advanced solid tumor such as melanoma, head and neck, liver or kidney cancer.

The V and J genes are TRBV19 and TRBJ2-1; 8 bases fit TRBD2. From germline, CDR1 is LNHDA and CDR2 SQIVND (reference sequence). The J segment lost 10 bases and the V segment lost 4 bases, leaving 18 bases of the junction unmatched. The CDR3 has 17 amino acids. CDR3 region: CASSKGIAGLLGDEQFF. CDR3 DNA sequence: TGTGCCAGTAGTAAAGGCATAGCGGGGCTTTTGGGGGACGAGCAGTTCTTC.

The gene calls are TRBV19 and TRBJ2-7, with TRBD1 matching 7 bases. This CDR3 has 13 residues. V was pared by 4 bases and J by 6 bases, with 6 bases of the junction left unmatched. Germline V gene sequence: CDR1 LNHDA, CDR2 SQIVND (reference sequence). Here the CDR3 reads CASSTSGTVEQYF. CDR3 DNA sequence: TGTGCCAGTAGTACATCCGGGACAGTCGAGCAGTACTTC.

The chain links TRBV5-6 to TRBJ2-7; D is possibly TRBD2 (5 bases). The CDR3 spans 13 residues. The V end was cut by 3 bases, the J end by 4 bases, with 11 bases between. Germline-derived CDR1 and CDR2 are SGHDT and YYEEEE. The CDR3 nucleotides read TGTGCCAGCAGCTACAGAGGCGGGTACGAGCAGTACTTC. Protein sequence: CASSYRGGYEQYF.

For the CDR3, the DNA is TGTGCCAGCAGCGCAGGGACAGGGATCTCCTACGAGCAGTACTTC. Translating gives CASSAGTGISYEQYF. The rearrangement joins TRBV9 to TRBJ2-7; 9 bases agree with TRBD1. Germline loops: CDR1 SGDLS, CDR2 YYNGEE. V dropped 3 bases and J dropped 0; count of bases not matched to a gene: 4. The CDR3 spans 15 residues.

The rearrangement uses TRBV6-6 and TRBJ2-1; 7 positions match TRBD2. The J segment lost 5 bases and the V segment lost 5 bases, leaving 9 bases of the junction unmatched. The CDR3 runs 15 residues. Germline V gene data show CDR1 as MNHNY and CDR2 as SVGAGI (reference sequence). The CDR3 loop reads CASSQLASGHNEQFF. The CDR3 DNA reads TGTGCCAGCAGTCAACTGGCTAGCGGACACAATGAGCAGTTCTTC.

The J gene is TRBJ1-3, the V gene TRBV7-8; D is undetermined. This CDR3 is built from 12 residues. The V end lost 1 base, the J end lost 4 bases, and 2 bases lay between the germline ends. The germline V gene has CDR1 SGHVS and CDR2 FQNEAQ. CDR3 bases: TGTGCCAGCAGCTTAGAGGGAAACACCATATATTTT. This encodes CASSLEGNTIYF.

The DNA for the CDR3 is TGCGCCAGCAGCTTGACGGGGGGCACTGAAGCTTTCTTT. Protein sequence: CASSLTGGTEAFF. V is TRBV5-1 and J is TRBJ1-1; tentatively, D is TRBD1 (5 bases). This CDR3 comprises 13 residues. With 1 base removed from V and 4 bases from J, the gap between germline ends came to 8 bases. CDR1 is SGHRS and CDR2 is YFSETQ in the germline V gene.

V and J are TRBV7-8 and TRBJ1-2, with 7 bases that match TRBD1. V shed 1 base, J shed 5 bases, and the junction held 1 base outside the gene matches. The CDR3 has 13 amino acids. Germline-derived CDR1 and CDR2 are SGHVS and FQNEAQ. The CDR3 sequence is CASSLGQGYGYTF. CDR3 nucleotide sequence: TGTGCCAGCAGCTTAGGACAGGGTTATGGCTACACCTTC.

A few counts support this clone. The chain is built from TRBV29-1 and TRBJ1-3, with D uncertain. The CDR3 spans 13 residues. Looked up from germline, CDR1 is SQVTM and CDR2 is ANQGSEA. V lost 6 bases to trimming and J lost 2 bases, with 11 bases between them. CDR3 DNA sequence: TGCAGCGTGCAGACAATTGCTGGAAACACCATATATTTT. It encodes CSVQTIAGNTIYF.

In DNA, the CDR3 is TGCGCCAGCAGCCAAGAAAAGGGACAGCACTACGAGCAGTACTTC. It specifies CASSQEKGQHYEQYF. V gene TRBV4-3 combines with J gene TRBJ2-7; 7 nucleotides agree with TRBD1. The CDR3 is 15 amino acids. The germline gives CDR1 LGHNA, CDR2 YSLEER. V lost 0 bases to trimming and J lost 3 bases; unmatched junction nucleotides: 5.

The chain has TRBV2 and TRBJ2-5; 7 nucleotides agree with TRBD1. The V segment lost 4 bases and the J segment 0 bases; nucleotides outside the gene matches: 5. Germline CDR1 reads SNHLY; CDR2 reads FYNNEI. The CDR3 totals 15 residues. As DNA, the CDR3 is TGTGCCAGCAGTGCGGAGACAGGGTACCAAGAGACCCAGTACTTC. It codes for CASSAETGYQETQYF.

This chain connects TRBV5-1 to TRBJ2-5; D unclear. The ends were cut back, 4 bases at V and 5 bases at J, with 15 bases in the middle. In germline, CDR1 is SGHRS, CDR2 YFSETQ. This CDR3 has 14 amino acids. CDR3 sequence reads: CASSPGGPTETQYF. CDR3 in DNA: TGCGCCAGCAGCCCAGGTGGCCCGACGGAGACCCAGTACTTC.

The sample holds a few counts of this clone. The genes are TRBV15 and TRBJ1-5, with D hard to call. V lost 4 bases and J 3 bases, leaving 7 bases between the germline ends. CDR1 is LNHNV, CDR2 YYDKDF, per germline (reference sequence). There are 13 residues in the CDR3. The CDR3 here is CATSTRTNQPQHF. The CDR3 region has the DNA TGTGCCACCAGCACGAGGACCAATCAGCCCCAGCATTTT.

This sequence joins TRBV7-6 and TRBJ2-7; D possibly corresponds to TRBD2 (8 bases). From germline, CDR1 is SGHVS and CDR2 FNYEAQ. The CDR3 length is 15 residues. The V end lost 5 bases, the J end lost 3 bases, and 17 bases lay between the germline ends. As DNA, the CDR3 is TGTGCCAGCAGCAAGGGGGCCGGGGGGGGCTACGAGCAGTACTTC. This encodes CASSKGAGGGYEQYF.

The chain joins TRBV9 to TRBJ2-3; D might be TRBD1 (5 bases). Germline CDR1 SGDLS, CDR2 YYNGEE. The CDR3 runs to 15 residues. V was shortened by 0 bases and J by 1 base, with 9 bases between the two germline ends. The CDR3 DNA follows: TGTGCCAGCAGCGTAGAGGGGATTCGCACAGATACGCAGTATTTT. This encodes CASSVEGIRTDTQYF.

This chain links TRBV2 with TRBJ2-3, with TRBD1 identical over 7 bases. V lost 4 bases to trimming and J lost 2 bases; unmatched junction nucleotides: 6. CDR1 is SNHLY, CDR2 FYNNEI, per germline. This CDR3 region has 15 residues. The CDR3 coding sequence is TGTGCCAGCAGTGTCTCGAGGGGGCTCACAGATACGCAGTATTTT. Residues: CASSVSRGLTDTQYF.

The CDR3 loop reads CASSESGGQGDGYTF. The CDR3 coding sequence is TGCGCCAGCAGTGAATCGGGGGGGCAAGGAGATGGCTACACCTTC. The chain has TRBV10-2 and TRBJ1-2, with D possibly matching TRBD1 (6 bases). Germline CDR1 reads WSHSY; CDR2 reads SAAADI. The CDR3 extends over 15 amino acids. Trimming left V 3 bases short and J 6 bases short, with 17 bases between.

This chain uses TRBV2 with TRBJ1-2, with D perhaps matching TRBD1 (6 bases). CDR1 and CDR2 (germline): SNHLY, FYNNEI. Trimming left V 8 bases short and J 4 bases short, with 17 bases between. The length of the CDR3 is 14 residues. CDR3 region: CASAPTGIAYGYTF. CDR3 in DNA: TGTGCCAGCGCCCCTACAGGGATTGCCTATGGCTACACCTTC.

V usage is TRBV2 and J usage is TRBJ2-3, with 7 bases identical to TRBD1. The germline V gene has CDR1 SNHLY and CDR2 FYNNEI. The CDR3 loop spans 15 amino acids. V trimming: 4 bases; J trimming: 0 bases; junction bases outside the gene matches: 4. This CDR3 reads CASSVGQTSTDTQYF. CDR3 DNA: TGTGCCAGCAGTGTGGGACAGACTAGCACAGATACGCAGTATTTT.

The V gene is TRBV7-2, the J gene TRBJ1-2; 7 bases match TRBD1. This CDR3 is built from 14 residues. V lost 4 bases to trimming and J lost 4 bases; unmatched junction nucleotides: 6. CDR1 and CDR2 from the germline V gene are SGHTA and FQGNSA. CDR3 protein: CASSYPGQSYGYTF. The CDR3 DNA sequence: TGTGCCAGCAGCTACCCGGGACAGTCCTATGGCTACACCTTC.

The V and J genes are TRBV5-1 and TRBJ2-1, with 9 bases matching TRBD2. The germline V gene has CDR1 SGHRS and CDR2 YFSETQ. V was pared by 2 bases and J by 7 bases, with 7 bases of the junction left unmatched. This CDR3 is 15 amino acids long. CDR3 sequence: CASSFTPAGGNEQFF. The CDR3 DNA sequence: TGCGCCAGCAGCTTCACCCCCGCGGGGGGGAATGAGCAGTTCTTC.